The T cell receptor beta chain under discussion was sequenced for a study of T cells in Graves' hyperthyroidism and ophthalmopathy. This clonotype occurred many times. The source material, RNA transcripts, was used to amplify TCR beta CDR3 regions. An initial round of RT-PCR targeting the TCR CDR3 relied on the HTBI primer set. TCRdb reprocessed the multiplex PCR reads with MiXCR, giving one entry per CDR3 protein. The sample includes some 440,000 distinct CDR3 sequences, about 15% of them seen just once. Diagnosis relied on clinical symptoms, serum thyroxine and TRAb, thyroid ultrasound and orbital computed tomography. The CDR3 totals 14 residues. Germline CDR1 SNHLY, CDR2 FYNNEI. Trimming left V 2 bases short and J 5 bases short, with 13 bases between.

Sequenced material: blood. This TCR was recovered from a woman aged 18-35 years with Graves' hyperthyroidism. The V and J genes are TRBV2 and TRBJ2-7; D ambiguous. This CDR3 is CASSEQAQGHEQYF. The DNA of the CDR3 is TGTGCCAGCAGTGAACAGGCCCAAGGCCACGAGCAGTACTTC.